The rows below give T cell receptor beta chains drawn from one sample of a study of CD8 T cells in Susac syndrome. TCRdb independently ran MiXCR on the immunoSEQ multiplex PCR reads; one entry per CDR3 protein. The sample records roughly 200,000 distinct CDR3 sequences, roughly 90% being singletons. The source material was CD4+ T cells from PBMCs. The receptors were gathered from a human donor with Susac syndrome. Each CDR3 is given with its conserved first and last residue. D genes are given only for firm matches. Size is omitted from some rows. Given values are once, few, many or a class for expanded clones.

cdr3_aa | cdr3_nt | v_call | clone_size | d_call | j_call
CASSQDWRSSTDTQYF | TGTGCCAGCAGCCAAGATTGGCGCTCTAGCACAGATACGCAGTATTTT | TRBV4-2 | NA | NA | TRBJ2-3
CASSKPGTALSYEQYF | TGTGCCAGCAGCAAACCCGGGACAGCCCTCTCCTACGAGCAGTACTTC | TRBV21-1 | NA | NA | TRBJ2-7
CATTDDQPQHF | TGTGCCACGACGGATGATCAGCCCCAGCATTTT | TRBV24-1 | once | NA | TRBJ1-5
CSARDPRAVTDTQYF | TGCAGTGCTAGAGATCCCCGAGCGGTCACAGATACGCAGTATTTT | TRBV20-1 | NA | NA | TRBJ2-3
CASRSGAGSYNEQFF | TGCGCCAGCCGATCGGGGGCTGGCTCCTACAATGAGCAGTTCTTC | TRBV5-1 | NA | NA | TRBJ2-1
CASSLLFFGIGATEAFF | TGCGCCAGCAGCTTGTTGTTCTTCGGGATAGGAGCCACTGAAGCTTTCTTT | TRBV5-1 | NA | NA | TRBJ1-1
CASSPGLHSPLHF | TGTGCCAGCTCACCAGGCTTGCATTCACCCCTCCACTTT | TRBV18 | NA | NA | TRBJ1-6
CASRVSSSYEQYF | TGTGCCAGCAGGGTATCGAGTTCCTACGAGCAGTACTTC | TRBV2 | NA | NA | TRBJ2-7
CASSQDGRGGNTEAFF | TGTGCCAGCAGCCAAGACGGGCGGGGTGGGAACACTGAAGCTTTCTTT | TRBV3-1 | NA | NA | TRBJ1-1
CASSRGTSGNSDTQYF | TGCGCCAGCAGCCGAGGGACTAGCGGGAATTCAGATACGCAGTATTTT | TRBV4-1 | few | TRBD2 | TRBJ2-3
CASSLGGESPLHF | TGTGCCAGCAGCTTAGGGGGTGAGTCACCCCTCCACTTT | TRBV11-3 | NA | NA | TRBJ1-6
CASNRQGRNSPLHF | TGTGCCAGTAATCGACAGGGTCGAAATTCACCCCTCCACTTT | TRBV19 | NA | TRBD1 | TRBJ1-6
CASSLVGGQLSYEQYF | TGCGCCAGCAGCTTGGTAGGCGGACAGCTCTCCTACGAGCAGTACTTC | TRBV5-1 | NA | NA | TRBJ2-7
CASSSVGLAGGPAYQETQYF | TGTGCCAGCAGTTCCGTTGGACTAGCGGGGGGGCCTGCCTACCAAGAGACCCAGTACTTC | TRBV6-2/TRBV6-3 | NA | TRBD2 | TRBJ2-5
CAISGTGAVISPLHF | TGTGCCATCAGTGGGACAGGGGCTGTAATTTCACCCCTCCACTTT | TRBV10-3 | NA | TRBD1 | TRBJ1-6
CASSMERGKFDEQFF | TGTGCCAGTAGTATGGAGCGGGGAAAGTTCGATGAGCAGTTCTTC | TRBV19 | NA | TRBD2 | TRBJ2-1
CASSLVIGETQYF | TGCGCCAGCAGCCTGGTCATAGGGGAGACCCAGTACTTC | TRBV4-1 | NA | NA | TRBJ2-5
CSARDQTSYGYTF | TGCAGTGCTAGAGATCAGACAAGCTATGGCTACACCTTC | TRBV20-1 | NA | NA | TRBJ1-2
CASRSSGNPGELFF | TGTGCCAGCAGATCATCAGGGAATCCCGGGGAGCTGTTTTTT | TRBV28 | NA | NA | TRBJ2-2
CASSPPERETQYF | TGTGCCAGTAGTCCACCAGAGCGAGAGACCCAGTACTTC | TRBV19 | NA | NA | TRBJ2-5
CASSSVFHRDSNQPQHF | TGTGCCAGCAGTTCCGTCTTCCACCGGGACAGCAATCAGCCCCAGCATTTT | TRBV27 | NA | NA | TRBJ1-5
CASSNRGLETQYF | TGTGCCAGCAGTAACCGGGGATTAGAGACCCAGTACTTC | TRBV6-5 | NA | NA | TRBJ2-5
CASSLGQGDEKLFF | TGCGCCAGCAGCTTGGGACAGGGTGATGAAAAACTGTTTTTT | TRBV5-1 | NA | TRBD1 | TRBJ1-4
CASSLHTSGGVSYTDTQYF | TGTGCCAGCAGCTTGCACACTAGCGGGGGCGTGAGTTACACAGATACGCAGTATTTT | TRBV5-6 | NA | TRBD2 | TRBJ2-3
CASSLSGTGKSYEQYF | TGTGCCAGCAGTTTATCTGGGACAGGGAAATCCTACGAGCAGTACTTC | TRBV27 | NA | TRBD1 | TRBJ2-7
CASSYHGTSGKSYNEQFF | TGTGCCAGCAGTTATCATGGGACTAGCGGGAAATCCTACAATGAGCAGTTCTTC | TRBV6-5 | once | TRBD2 | TRBJ2-1
CASSLSPGEGQPQHF | TGCGCCAGCAGCTTGAGCCCAGGGGAGGGTCAGCCCCAGCATTTT | TRBV5-1 | once | NA | TRBJ1-5
CASSYRGPTTEAFF | TGTGCCAGCAGTTATCGGGGTCCGACCACTGAAGCTTTCTTT | TRBV27 | NA | NA | TRBJ1-1
CASSYSTGGAYEQYF | TGTGCCAGCAGTTACTCGACGGGGGGAGCCTACGAGCAGTACTTC | TRBV6-5 | NA | TRBD2 | TRBJ2-7
CASSQVIGNTGELFF | TGTGCCAGCAGCCAAGTAATAGGGAACACCGGGGAGCTGTTTTTT | TRBV3-1 | NA | NA | TRBJ2-2
CSARDWSGYGNTGELFF | TGCAGTGCTAGAGATTGGTCAGGGTATGGGAACACCGGGGAGCTGTTTTTT | TRBV20-1 | NA | NA | TRBJ2-2
CASSQGWTPDSYEQYF | TGCGCCAGCAGCCAAGGTTGGACTCCTGACTCCTACGAGCAGTACTTC | TRBV4-1 | NA | NA | TRBJ2-7
CASSLVASGSYNEQFF | TGTGCCAGCAGCCTCGTAGCTAGCGGATCCTACAATGAGCAGTTCTTC | TRBV6-1 | NA | TRBD2 | TRBJ2-1
CASSLGEANTGELFF | TGCGCCAGCAGTTTGGGGGAGGCAAACACCGGGGAGCTGTTTTTT | TRBV5-1 | NA | NA | TRBJ2-2
CSASKGRYTGELFF | TGCAGTGCTAGTAAGGGGAGGTACACCGGGGAGCTGTTTTTT | TRBV20-1 | few | NA | TRBJ2-2
CASSPPSSSYEQYF | TGTGCCAGCTCACCACCTTCCAGTTCCTACGAGCAGTACTTC | TRBV18 | NA | NA | TRBJ2-7
CSARDETGVSNTGELFF | TGCAGTGCTAGAGATGAGACAGGGGTGTCCAACACCGGGGAGCTGTTTTTT | TRBV20-1 | once | TRBD1 | TRBJ2-2
CSARWGANEKLFF | TGCAGTGCTAGGTGGGGGGCAAACGAAAAACTGTTTTTT | TRBV20-1 | NA | NA | TRBJ1-4